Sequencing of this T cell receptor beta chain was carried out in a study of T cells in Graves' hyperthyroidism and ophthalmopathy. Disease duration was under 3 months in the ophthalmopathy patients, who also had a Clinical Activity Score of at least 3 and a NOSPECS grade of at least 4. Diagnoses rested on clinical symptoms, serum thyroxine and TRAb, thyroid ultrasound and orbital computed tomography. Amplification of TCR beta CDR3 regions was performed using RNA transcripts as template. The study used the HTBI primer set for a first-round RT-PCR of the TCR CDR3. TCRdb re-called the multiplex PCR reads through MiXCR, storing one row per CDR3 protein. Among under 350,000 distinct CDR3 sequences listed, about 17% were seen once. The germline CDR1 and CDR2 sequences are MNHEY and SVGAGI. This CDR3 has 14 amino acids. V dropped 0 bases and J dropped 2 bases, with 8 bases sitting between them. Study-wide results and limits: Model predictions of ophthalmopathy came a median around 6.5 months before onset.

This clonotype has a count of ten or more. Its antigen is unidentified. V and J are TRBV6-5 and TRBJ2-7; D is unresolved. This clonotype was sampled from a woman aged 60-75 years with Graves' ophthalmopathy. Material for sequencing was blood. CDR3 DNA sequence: TGTGCCAGCAGTTACTCGGCAGGTACCTACGAGCAGTACTTC. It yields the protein CASSYSAGTYEQYF.